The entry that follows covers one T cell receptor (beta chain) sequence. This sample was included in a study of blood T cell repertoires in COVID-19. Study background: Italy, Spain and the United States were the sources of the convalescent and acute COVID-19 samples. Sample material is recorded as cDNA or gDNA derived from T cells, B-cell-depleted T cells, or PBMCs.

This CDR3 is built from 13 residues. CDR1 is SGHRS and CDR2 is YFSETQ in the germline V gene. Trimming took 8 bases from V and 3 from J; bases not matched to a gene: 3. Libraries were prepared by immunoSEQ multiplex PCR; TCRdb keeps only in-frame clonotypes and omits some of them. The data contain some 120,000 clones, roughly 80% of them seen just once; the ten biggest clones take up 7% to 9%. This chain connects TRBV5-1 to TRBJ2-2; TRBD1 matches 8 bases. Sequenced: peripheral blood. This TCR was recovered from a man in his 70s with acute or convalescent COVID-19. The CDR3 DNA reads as TGCGCCAGTTACAGGGGGGACACCGGGGAGCTGTTTTTT. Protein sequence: CASYRGDTGELFF.